A selection of T cell receptor beta chains follows, all from one sample in a study of cytomegalovirus exposure and HLA in healthy donors. Assay used: immunoSEQ multiplex PCR; TCRdb lists only in-frame clones, some missing. This sample has about 180,000 clones, with around 85% found just once. Sequencing was done on a sample of PBMCs. These receptor sequences come from a young man in good health and CMV-seropositive. Both conserved end residues are part of each CDR3. The D gene is left open where the match is weak. Clone size is stated in some rows and not others, as once, few, many or a class when expanded.

j_call v_call d_call clone_size cdr3_nt cdr3_aa
TRBJ2-7 TRBV28 TRBD1 NA TGTGCCAGCCTAGATACCGGGACAGGGACTTCCTACGAGCAGTACTTC CASLDTGTGTSYEQYF
TRBJ1-2 TRBV4-1 NA once TGCGCCAGCAGCCAAGATCTCGCCTTGCGGGGGGTCGTGGAAGGCTACACCTTC CASSQDLALRGVVEGYTF
TRBJ1-6 TRBV2 NA once TGTGCCAGCAGTGAATACCCAGGTTCACCCCTCCACTTT CASSEYPGSPLHF
TRBJ2-7 TRBV11-2 TRBD2 NA TGTGCCAGCAGCTTAGGTCTAGCGGTTTACGAGCAGTACTTC CASSLGLAVYEQYF
TRBJ1-2 TRBV30 NA once TGTGCCTGGAGTTTGGGGGGGGCAGGCGGCTACACCTTC CAWSLGGAGGYTF
TRBJ2-5 TRBV5-1 TRBD2 NA TGCGCCAGCAGCTTTTATATGGGGGGGGTTGACCAAGAGACCCAGTACTTC CASSFYMGGVDQETQYF
TRBJ1-1 TRBV6-5 TRBD1 NA TGTGCCAGCAGGGGGACAGGGCCCAAAACTGAAGCTTTCTTT CASRGTGPKTEAFF
TRBJ1-2 TRBV30 TRBD1 few TGTGCCTGGGCCAGGGGACAGGATGGCTACACCTTC CAWARGQDGYTF
TRBJ2-2 TRBV9 NA NA TGTGCCAGCAGCGCTTGGGCCACCGGGGAGCTGTTTTTT CASSAWATGELFF
TRBJ1-1 TRBV18 NA NA TGTGCCAGCTCCAAAGTCCCAGATGCCCACAACACTGAAGCTTTCTTT CASSKVPDAHNTEAFF
TRBJ2-1 TRBV5-6 TRBD2 NA TGTGCCAGCAGCTTGGTTCTAGCGGGAGAGAATGAGCAGTTCTTC CASSLVLAGENEQFF
TRBJ2-7 TRBV5-6 TRBD1 once TGTGCCAGCAGCATCAAGCCGGGACAGGGAGGAGACGAGCAGTACTTC CASSIKPGQGGDEQYF
TRBJ2-2 TRBV7-9 NA NA TGTGCCAGCAGCTTACAGGTATCCGGGGAGCTGTTTTTT CASSLQVSGELFF
TRBJ2-5 TRBV9 TRBD2 NA TGTGCCAGCAGCGTAGATGAGCGGGAGGGGGAGACCCAGTACTTC CASSVDEREGETQYF
TRBJ2-3 TRBV7-8 TRBD1 NA TGTGCCAGCAGCTTCCGGGACAGGGTGAAGGAGGCAGATACGCAGTATTTT CASSFRDRVKEADTQYF
TRBJ1-1 TRBV29-1 NA NA TGCAGCGTTGAGATCAACATGAACACTGAAGCTTTCTTT CSVEINMNTEAFF
TRBJ2-6 TRBV21-1 NA NA TGTGCCAGCACCTTAAAAGAGTGTAGGCAGGACAGGACCCGCTCTGGGGCCAACGTCCTGACTTTC CASTLKECRQDRTRSGANVLTF
TRBJ2-3 TRBV27 TRBD2 NA TGTGCCAGCAGCCTTAGCGGGGGCCCGCAGTATTTT CASSLSGGPQYF
TRBJ1-1 TRBV7-9 NA few TGTGCCAGCAGCTTGGGGGGGTGGGCCGAAGCTTTCTTT CASSLGGWAEAFF
TRBJ2-7 TRBV30 TRBD1 NA TGTGCCTGGAGTGTAGGGGGCCTAAGCTACGAGCAGTACTTC CAWSVGGLSYEQYF
TRBJ2-1 TRBV11-2 TRBD2 NA TGTGCCAGCAGCTTACCCTACTTTTCGAGCGGGGGGCCCAATGAGCAGTTCTTC CASSLPYFSSGGPNEQFF
TRBJ1-2 TRBV7-9 NA NA TGTGCCAGCATCCCCCCCGCGGATGGCTACACCTTC CASIPPADGYTF
TRBJ1-5 TRBV27 NA NA TGTGCCAGCAGTTTACAGAGGGGGCAGCCCCAGCATTTT CASSLQRGQPQHF
TRBJ1-3 TRBV29-1 NA NA TGCAGCTTCCGCCCGGGTTCTGGAAACACCATATATTTT CSFRPGSGNTIYF
TRBJ1-3 TRBV28 TRBD1 NA TGTGCCAGCAAGGCCGGGACAGGGGCTTCGCGTTTT CASKAGTGASRF
TRBJ2-5 TRBV18 NA NA TGTGCCAGCTCACGCGCGGGGTACCAAGAGACCCAGTACTTC CASSRAGYQETQYF
TRBJ1-5 TRBV7-2 NA NA TGTGCCAGCAGCCGCCGGAGGGAACATCAGCCCCAGCATTTT CASSRRREHQPQHF
TRBJ2-7 TRBV5-1 NA NA TGCGCCAGCAGCCTTGACAGAGCCTACGAGCAGTACTTC CASSLDRAYEQYF
TRBJ2-3 TRBV2 NA NA TGTGCCAGCAGTGACCGACTACCGAGCACAGATACGCAGTATTTT CASSDRLPSTDTQYF
TRBJ2-1 TRBV5-1 TRBD2 NA TGCGCCAGCAGCCCAGGGACTAGCGGGTACAATGAGCAGTTCTTC CASSPGTSGYNEQFF
TRBJ2-5 TRBV19 TRBD1 NA TGTGCCAGTAGGAGCAGGGGGAATCACCAAGAGACCCAGTACTTC CASRSRGNHQETQYF
TRBJ2-1 TRBV19 TRBD2 NA TGTGCCAGTAGTATGACTAGCGGGGGGGCAAACCTCTACAATGAGCAGTTCTTC CASSMTSGGANLYNEQFF
TRBJ1-1 TRBV6-5 NA NA TGTGCCAGCAGTTACGACATCTGGAACACTGAAGCTTTCTTT CASSYDIWNTEAFF
TRBJ1-1 TRBV6-6 TRBD1 few TGTGCCAGCAGTTTGGGACAGCCCTCTGAAGCTTTCTTT CASSLGQPSEAFF
TRBJ1-1 TRBV27 NA once TGTGCCAGCAGTCCACCCCAGGGAGGGGGCACTGAAGCTTTCTTT CASSPPQGGGTEAFF
TRBJ1-2 TRBV29-1 TRBD1 few TGCAGCGTTGAGACCGGGACAGGCTTC CSVETGTGF
TRBJ2-2 TRBV13 TRBD2 NA TGTGCCAGCAGCTTAGACAGCGGGAGGATTTGGACCGGGGAGCTGTTTTTT CASSLDSGRIWTGELFF
TRBJ2-7 TRBV11-3 NA NA TGTGCCAGCAGCGATCCTCGGGTTTACGAGCAGTACTTC CASSDPRVYEQYF
TRBJ2-1 TRBV2 NA few TGTGCCAGCAGTGAAGCAGGGAGCGTAAATGAGCAGTTCTTC CASSEAGSVNEQFF
TRBJ2-2 TRBV5-1 NA NA TGCGCCAGCAGCAGTGCTAGCGCCACCGGGGAGCTGTTTTTT CASSSASATGELFF
TRBJ1-2 TRBV10-1 TRBD1 NA TGCGCCAGCAGCGGGGACAGCGAGGATGGCTACACCTTC CASSGDSEDGYTF
TRBJ2-1 TRBV19 TRBD2 NA TGTGCCAGTAGCGCCCGGGGGCTAGCGGGAGCCAATGAGCAGTTCTTC CASSARGLAGANEQFF
TRBJ2-7 TRBV25-1 TRBD1 few TGTGCCAGCAGTGACCTAGGGACAGGCAAATCCTACGAGCAGTACTTC CASSDLGTGKSYEQYF
TRBJ2-1 TRBV28 NA NA TGTGCCAGCAGCCCCCCCGGGTACAATGAGCAGTTCTTC CASSPPGYNEQFF
TRBJ1-5 TRBV4-1 NA few TGCGCCAGCAGCCAACTCTACAGGGATCAGCCCCAGCATTTT CASSQLYRDQPQHF
TRBJ1-2 TRBV30 TRBD1 NA TGTGCCTGGACTCTGGGACAGGGCACTGGCTACACCTTC CAWTLGQGTGYTF
TRBJ1-2 TRBV6-4 NA NA TGTGCCAGCAGTGACTCTAGCTATGGCTACACCTTC CASSDSSYGYTF
TRBJ1-4 TRBV5-6 NA once TGTGCCAGCAGCTTGGACCGGGGGAATGATGAAAAACTGTTTTTT CASSLDRGNDEKLFF
TRBJ2-1 TRBV28 TRBD2 once TGTGCCAGCAGTTTAGTAGGGCGGGAGGGGGTCAATGAGCAGTTCTTC CASSLVGREGVNEQFF
TRBJ2-7 TRBV7-2 TRBD1 NA TGTGCCAGCAGCGACGCCGGGACAGTCCTGCCCGAGCAGTACTTC CASSDAGTVLPEQYF
TRBJ2-7 TRBV5-4 NA NA TGTGCCAGCTACCCTGGGGGGAGCCCGCTCGAGCAGTACTTC CASYPGGSPLEQYF
TRBJ1-4 TRBV2 NA NA TGTGCCAGCAGACCGGGGAGGGGACGTTCTAATGAAAAACTGTTTTTT CASRPGRGRSNEKLFF
TRBJ1-2 TRBV20-1 NA NA TGCAGTGCCAGGGGACAAAGATACACCTTC CSARGQRYTF
TRBJ1-1 TRBV5-6 NA NA TGTGCCAGCAGCTTGCTGGTCGGCGGTTTTACTGAAGCTTTCTTT CASSLLVGGFTEAFF
TRBJ1-4 TRBV29-1 NA NA TGCAGCGTTCAAAACAGGGCTAATAATGAAAAACTGTTTTTT CSVQNRANNEKLFF
TRBJ1-1 TRBV28 NA NA TGTGCCAGCAGTTTCCCGCTCCGGGGGGGCGAGAGGAACACTGAAGCTTTCTTT CASSFPLRGGERNTEAFF
TRBJ1-3 TRBV5-6 NA NA TGTGCCAGCAGCTTCGTCGACAGAGGAAACACCATATATTTT CASSFVDRGNTIYF
TRBJ2-7 TRBV5-6 TRBD2 once TGTGCCAGCAGCTTGGGACTAGCGGAATACGAGCAGTACTTC CASSLGLAEYEQYF
TRBJ2-7 TRBV19 NA NA TGTGCCAGTGGCACAGGGTATGGCTACGAGCAGTACTTC CASGTGYGYEQYF